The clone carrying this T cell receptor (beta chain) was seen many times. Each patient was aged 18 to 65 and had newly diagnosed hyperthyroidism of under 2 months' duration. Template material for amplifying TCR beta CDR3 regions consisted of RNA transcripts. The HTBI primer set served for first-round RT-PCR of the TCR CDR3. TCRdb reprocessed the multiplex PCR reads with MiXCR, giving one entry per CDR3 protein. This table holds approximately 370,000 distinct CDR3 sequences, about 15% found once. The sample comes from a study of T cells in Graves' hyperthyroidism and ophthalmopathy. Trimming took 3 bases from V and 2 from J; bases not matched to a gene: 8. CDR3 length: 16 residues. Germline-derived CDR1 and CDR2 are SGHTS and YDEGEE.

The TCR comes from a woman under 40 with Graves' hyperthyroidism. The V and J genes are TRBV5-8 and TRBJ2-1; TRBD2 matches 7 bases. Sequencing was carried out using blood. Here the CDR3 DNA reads TGTGCCAGCAGCTGGAACCGGGCGGGGGCCTACAATGAGCAGTTCTTC. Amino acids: CASSWNRAGAYNEQFF.